The 7 T cell receptor beta chains below were found in one sample sequenced in a study of blood T cell repertoires in COVID-19. Profiling relied on immunoSEQ multiplex PCR, and the TCRdb table lists in-frame clones only, not all of them. This sample has roughly 100,000 clones, with approximately 89% found just once. The specimen sequenced was peripheral blood. All receptors come from a man older than 75 with acute or convalescent COVID-19.

This rearrangement joins TRBV12-3 or TRBV12-4 to TRBJ2-5, with D maybe TRBD2 (6 bases). The CDR3 loop spans 13 amino acids. V gave up 7 bases and J gave up 1 base, with 10 bases separating them. The CDR3: CASTPGLQETQYF. As DNA, the CDR3 is TGTGCCAGCACGCCGGGACTCCAAGAGACCCAGTACTTC.

The chain combines TRBV5-5 with TRBJ1-1; TRBD1 matches at 8 bases. The CDR3 runs to 15 residues. With 1 base clipped from V and 1 base from J, the junction kept 3 bases outside the gene matches. Looked up from germline, CDR1 is SGHKS and CDR2 is YYEKEE (reference sequence). CDR3: CASSLSDRANTEAFF. DNA of the CDR3: TGTGCCAGCAGCTTGTCGGACAGGGCGAACACTGAAGCTTTCTTT.

The gene calls are TRBV5-1 and TRBJ2-7, with D maybe TRBD1 (5 bases). Germline loops: CDR1 SGHRS, CDR2 YFSETQ. Trimming left V 0 bases short and J 7 bases short, with 8 bases between. This CDR3 has 12 residues. CDR3 sequence reads: CASSLDQGEQYF. The DNA of the CDR3 is TGCGCCAGCAGCTTGGATCAGGGAGAGCAGTACTTC.

The chain joins TRBV5-4 to TRBJ2-2, with 9 bases lining up with TRBD1. The CDR3 runs to 16 residues. The germline V gene encodes CDR1 SGHNT and CDR2 YYREEE (reference sequence). V was pared by 4 bases and J by 6 bases, with 10 bases of the junction left unmatched. The CDR3 bases are TGTGCCAGCAGCGCCACAGGGGGCTCCCTAGCCGGGGAGCTGTTTTTT. Translation gives CASSATGGSLAGELFF.

This clone has only one observation. The chain combines TRBV3-1 (or the pseudogene TRBV3-2) with TRBJ2-1; 12 bases are a match to TRBD2. This CDR3 is 16 amino acids long. V lost 4 bases, J lost 5 bases, and 6 bases stayed unmatched. CDR1 LGHDT and CDR2 YNNKEL come from the germline V gene (reference sequence). CDR3 sequence reads: CASSRTTSGGHNEQFF. CDR3 in DNA: TGTGCCAGCAGCCGAACGACTAGCGGGGGTCACAATGAGCAGTTCTTC.

The chain couples TRBV3-1 (or the pseudogene TRBV3-2) to TRBJ2-6; 7 positions match TRBD1. Germline V gene data show CDR1 as LGHDT and CDR2 as YNNKEL (reference sequence). The CDR3 loop spans 16 amino acids. J was trimmed by 4 bases and V by 1 base; bases with no gene match: 4. CDR3: CASSQGDRAGANVLTF. For the CDR3, the DNA is TGTGCCAGCAGCCAAGGAGACAGGGCCGGGGCCAACGTCCTGACTTTC.

V is TRBV10-3 and J is TRBJ1-6; the D is unclear. This CDR3 contains 15 residues. Germline V gene sequence: CDR1 ENHRY, CDR2 SYGVKD. V dropped 0 bases and J dropped 6 bases, with 9 bases sitting between them. The CDR3 sequence is CAISESNTPNSPLHF. The CDR3 DNA reads as TGTGCCATCAGTGAGTCAAATACACCTAATTCACCCCTCCACTTT.